The clone carrying this T cell receptor beta chain was seen once. Trimming cost V 1 base and J 8 bases, with 3 bases left between them. Per germline, CDR1 SGHAT and CDR2 FQNNGV. This CDR3 is built from 11 residues. This record comes from a study of sequential checkpoint blockade in melanoma. Whole-study context: Patients were randomized 1:1 to nivolumab-then-ipilimumab or ipilimumab-then-nivolumab first-line.

TCRdb's table, derived via immunoSEQ multiplex PCR, lists solely in-frame clones and lacks some. The repertoire includes 6,800 or so clones, roughly 74% of them detected once, and around 7.4% sits in the top ten. As to treatment: randomized to nivolumab then ipilimumab (arm A) or the reverse (arm B). Live CD3+CD8+ CD19− CD56− cells were sorted from PBMCs. The genes are TRBV11-2 and TRBJ2-1; D gene uncertain. This sequence was found in a human donor with melanoma. Sequenced material: CD8+ T cells sorted from blood (inferred from file names), taken from a patient given nivolumab and ipilimumab in sequence. CDR3 sequence (DNA): TGTGCCAGCAGCTTAGTAGATGAGCAGTTCTTC. It encodes CASSLVDEQFF.